The source of this T cell receptor beta chain is a study of blood T cells in healthy people across ages. Study conclusions and caveats: Possibly, changes in expanded clonotypes were confounded because donor CMV status was unknown. It was not possible, with unsorted PBMCs, to conclusively compare naive and antigen-experienced cells.

This clonotype was counted a few times. What it recognizes is unknown. V dropped 6 bases and J dropped 4; count of bases not matched to a gene: 13. CDR3 length: 17 residues. Germline V CDR1 and CDR2: SGHTA, FQGNSA. Through a sample-barcoded 5' primer and a J-beta primer mix, a second PCR was run for roughly 7 to 11 cycles. A single record per CDR3 protein comes from TCRdb applying MiXCR to the 5' RACE reads. The sample has about 1.5 million distinct CDR3 sequences, around 40% seen once; the top ten hold around 4%. The TCR was taken from a woman younger than 35 in good health. The sequencing sample was made of blood. The V gene is TRBV7-2, the J gene TRBJ2-1; TRBD1 matches 9 bases. CDR3: CASRGGQGPSGYNEQFF. The CDR3 DNA follows: TGTGCCAGCAGGGGGGGACAGGGCCCTTCTGGGTACAATGAGCAGTTCTTC.